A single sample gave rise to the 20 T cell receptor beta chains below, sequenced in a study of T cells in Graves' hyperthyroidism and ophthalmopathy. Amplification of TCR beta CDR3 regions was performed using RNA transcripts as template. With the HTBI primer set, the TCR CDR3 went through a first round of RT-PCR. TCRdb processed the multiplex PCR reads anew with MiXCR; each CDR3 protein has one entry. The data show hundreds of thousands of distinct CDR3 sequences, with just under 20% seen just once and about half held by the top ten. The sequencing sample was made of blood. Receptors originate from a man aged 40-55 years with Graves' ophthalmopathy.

The CDR3 sequence is CASSHPGGQPQHF. CDR3 bases: TGCGCCAGCAGCCACCCAGGGGGTCAGCCCCAGCATTTT. The gene calls are TRBV4-1 and TRBJ1-5, with 7 positions matching TRBD1. The length of the CDR3 is 13 residues. V was pared by 3 bases and J by 6 bases, with 2 bases of the junction left unmatched. The germline V gene has CDR1 MGHRA and CDR2 YSYEKL.

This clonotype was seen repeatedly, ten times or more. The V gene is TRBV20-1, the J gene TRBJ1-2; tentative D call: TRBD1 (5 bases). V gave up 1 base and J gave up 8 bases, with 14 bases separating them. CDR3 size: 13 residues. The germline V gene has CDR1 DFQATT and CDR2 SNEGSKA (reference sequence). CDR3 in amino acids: CSARAREDGGYTF. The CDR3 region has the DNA TGCAGTGCTAGAGCCAGGGAAGACGGCGGCTACACCTTC.

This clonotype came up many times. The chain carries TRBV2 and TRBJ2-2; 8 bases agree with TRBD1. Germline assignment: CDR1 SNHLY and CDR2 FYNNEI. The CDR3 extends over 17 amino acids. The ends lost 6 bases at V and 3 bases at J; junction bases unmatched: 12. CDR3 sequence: CASRWGRQGTDTGELFF. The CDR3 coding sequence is TGTGCCAGCAGGTGGGGCCGACAGGGGACGGACACCGGGGAGCTGTTTTTT.

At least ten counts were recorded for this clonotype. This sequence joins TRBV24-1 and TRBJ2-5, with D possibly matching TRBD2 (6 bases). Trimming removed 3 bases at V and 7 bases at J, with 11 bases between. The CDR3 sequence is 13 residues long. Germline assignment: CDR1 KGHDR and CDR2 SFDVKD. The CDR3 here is CATSDGGSGTQYF. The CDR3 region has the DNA TGTGCCACCAGTGATGGGGGGAGTGGGACCCAGTACTTC.

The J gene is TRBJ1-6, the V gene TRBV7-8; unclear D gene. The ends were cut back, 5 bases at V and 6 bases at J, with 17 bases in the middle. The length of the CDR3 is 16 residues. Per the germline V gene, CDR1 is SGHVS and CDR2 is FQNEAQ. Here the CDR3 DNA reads TGTGCCAGCAGCCGTCGCACGGGGAACCTTAATTCACCCCTCCACTTT. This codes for CASSRRTGNLNSPLHF.

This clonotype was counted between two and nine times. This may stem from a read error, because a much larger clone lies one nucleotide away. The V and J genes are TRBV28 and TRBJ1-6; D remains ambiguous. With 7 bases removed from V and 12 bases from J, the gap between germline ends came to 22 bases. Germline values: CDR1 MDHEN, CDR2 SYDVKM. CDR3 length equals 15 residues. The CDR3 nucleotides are TGTGCCAGCATCCACACCGGAGGGCTAGGTTTACCCCTCCACTTT. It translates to CASIHTGGLGLPLHF. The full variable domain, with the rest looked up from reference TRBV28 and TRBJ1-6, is DVKVTQSSRYLVKRTGEKVFLECVQDMDHENMFWYRQDPGLGLRLIYFSYDVKMKEKGDIPEGYSVSREKKERFSLILESASTNQTSMYLCASIHTGGLGLPLHFGNGTRLTVT.

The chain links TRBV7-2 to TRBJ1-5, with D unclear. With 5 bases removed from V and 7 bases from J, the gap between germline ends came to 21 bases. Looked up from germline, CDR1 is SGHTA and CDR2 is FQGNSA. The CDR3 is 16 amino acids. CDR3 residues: CASSQDTGLPGQPQHF. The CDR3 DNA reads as TGTGCCAGCAGCCAAGATACGGGTCTTCCCGGGCAGCCCCAGCATTTT.

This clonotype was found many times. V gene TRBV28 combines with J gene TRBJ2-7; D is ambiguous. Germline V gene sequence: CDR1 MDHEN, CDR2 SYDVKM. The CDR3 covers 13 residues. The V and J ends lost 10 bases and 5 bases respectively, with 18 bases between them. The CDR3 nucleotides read TGTGCCACCTCCGGGTCTAATAGGGACGAGCAGTACTTC. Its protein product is CATSGSNRDEQYF.

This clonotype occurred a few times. The CDR3 spells CAWSRAYEQYF. The CDR3 DNA sequence: TGTGCCTGGAGTCGGGCCTACGAGCAGTACTTC. The chain combines TRBV30 with TRBJ2-7; D not certain. The CDR3 contains 11 residues. The germline CDR1 and CDR2 sequences are GTSNPN and SVGIG (reference sequence). V gave up 2 bases and J gave up 2 bases, with 4 bases separating them.

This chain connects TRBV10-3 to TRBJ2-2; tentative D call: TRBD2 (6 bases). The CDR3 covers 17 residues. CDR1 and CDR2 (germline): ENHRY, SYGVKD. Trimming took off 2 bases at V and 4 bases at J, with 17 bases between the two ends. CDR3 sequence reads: CAISEVRSGVGTGELFF. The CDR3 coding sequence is TGTGCCATCAGTGAGGTGCGATCGGGAGTAGGCACCGGGGAGCTGTTTTTT.

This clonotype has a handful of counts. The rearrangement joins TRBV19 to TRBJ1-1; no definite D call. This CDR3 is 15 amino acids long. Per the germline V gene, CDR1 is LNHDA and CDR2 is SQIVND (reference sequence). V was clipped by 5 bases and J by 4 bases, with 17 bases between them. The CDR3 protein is CASSQYSGGGTEAFF. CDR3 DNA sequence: TGTGCCAGTAGTCAATACTCGGGAGGTGGCACTGAAGCTTTCTTT.

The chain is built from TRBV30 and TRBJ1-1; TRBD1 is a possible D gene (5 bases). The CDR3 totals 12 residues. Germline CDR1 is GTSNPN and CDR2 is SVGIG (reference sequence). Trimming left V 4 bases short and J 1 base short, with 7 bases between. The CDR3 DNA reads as TGTGCCTGGAACGGGGGGAACACTGAAGCTTTCTTT. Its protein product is CAWNGGNTEAFF.

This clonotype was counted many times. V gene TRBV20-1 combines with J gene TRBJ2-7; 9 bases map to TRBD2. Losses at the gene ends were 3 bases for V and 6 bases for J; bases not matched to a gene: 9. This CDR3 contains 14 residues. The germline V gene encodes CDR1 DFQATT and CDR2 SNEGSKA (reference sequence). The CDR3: CSASDAGGPGEQYF. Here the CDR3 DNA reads TGCAGTGCTAGCGACGCGGGAGGGCCGGGCGAGCAGTACTTC.

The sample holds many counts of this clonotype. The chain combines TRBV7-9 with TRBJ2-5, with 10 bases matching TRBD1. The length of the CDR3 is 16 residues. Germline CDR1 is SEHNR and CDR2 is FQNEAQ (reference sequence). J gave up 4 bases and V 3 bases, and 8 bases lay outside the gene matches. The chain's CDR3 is CASSLRDRGPPETQYF. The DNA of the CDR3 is TGTGCCAGCAGCTTGAGGGACAGGGGTCCCCCAGAGACCCAGTACTTC.

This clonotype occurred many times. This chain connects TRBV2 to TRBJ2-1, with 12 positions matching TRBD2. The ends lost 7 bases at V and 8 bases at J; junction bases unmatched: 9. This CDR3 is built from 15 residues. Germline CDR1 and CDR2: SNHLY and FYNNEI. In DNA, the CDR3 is TGTGCCAGCATCCTGGGACTAGCGGGTATCGATGAGCAGTTCTTC. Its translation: CASILGLAGIDEQFF.

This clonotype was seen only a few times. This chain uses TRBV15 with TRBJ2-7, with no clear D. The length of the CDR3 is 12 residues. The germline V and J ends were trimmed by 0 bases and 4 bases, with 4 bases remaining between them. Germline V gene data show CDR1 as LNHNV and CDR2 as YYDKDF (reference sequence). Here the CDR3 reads CATSRDRYEQYF. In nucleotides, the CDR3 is TGTGCCACCAGCAGAGATAGGTACGAGCAGTACTTC.

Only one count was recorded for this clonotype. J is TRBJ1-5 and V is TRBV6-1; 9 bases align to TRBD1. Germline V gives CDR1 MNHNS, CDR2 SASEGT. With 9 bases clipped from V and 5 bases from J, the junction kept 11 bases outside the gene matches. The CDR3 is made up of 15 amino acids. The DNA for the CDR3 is TGTGCCAGTACCCAAGACAGGGGGAGAGATCAGCCCCAGCATTTT. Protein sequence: CASTQDRGRDQPQHF.

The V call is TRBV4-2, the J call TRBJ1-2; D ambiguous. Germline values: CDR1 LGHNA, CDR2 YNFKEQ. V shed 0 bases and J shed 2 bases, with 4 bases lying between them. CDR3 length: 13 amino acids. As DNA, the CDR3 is TGTGCCAGCAGCCAAGATTTAAACTATGGCTACACCTTC. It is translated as CASSQDLNYGYTF.

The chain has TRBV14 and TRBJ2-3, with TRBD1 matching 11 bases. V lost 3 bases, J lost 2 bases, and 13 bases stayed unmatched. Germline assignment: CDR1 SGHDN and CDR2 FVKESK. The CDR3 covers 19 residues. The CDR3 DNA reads TGTGCCAGCAGCCACTTCAAGGCCGGACAGGGGGCAATCACAGATACGCAGTATTTT. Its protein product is CASSHFKAGQGAITDTQYF.

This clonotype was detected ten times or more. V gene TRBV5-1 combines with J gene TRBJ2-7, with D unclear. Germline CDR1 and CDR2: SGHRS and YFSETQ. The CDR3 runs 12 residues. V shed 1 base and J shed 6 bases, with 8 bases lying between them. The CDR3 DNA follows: TGCGCCAGCAGCTTGTCCAGGAGCGAGCAGTACTTC. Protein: CASSLSRSEQYF. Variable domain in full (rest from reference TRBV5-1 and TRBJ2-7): KAGVTQTPRYLIKTRGQQVTLSCSPISGHRSVSWYQQTPGQGLQFLFEYFSETQRNKGNFPGRFSGRQFSNSRSEMNVSTLELGDSALYLCASSLSRSEQYFGPGTRLTVT.